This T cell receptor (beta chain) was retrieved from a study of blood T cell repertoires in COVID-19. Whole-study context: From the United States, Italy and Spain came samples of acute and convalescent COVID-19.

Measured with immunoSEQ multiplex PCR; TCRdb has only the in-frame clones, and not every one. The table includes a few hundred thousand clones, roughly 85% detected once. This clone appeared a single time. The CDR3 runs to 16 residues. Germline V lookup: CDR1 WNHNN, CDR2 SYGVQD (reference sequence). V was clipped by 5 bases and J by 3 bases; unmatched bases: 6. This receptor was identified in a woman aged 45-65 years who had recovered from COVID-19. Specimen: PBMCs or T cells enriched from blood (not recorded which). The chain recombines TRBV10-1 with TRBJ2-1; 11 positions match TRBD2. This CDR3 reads CASSPRLAGSYNEQFF. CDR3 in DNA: TGCGCCAGCAGTCCTAGACTAGCGGGGAGCTACAATGAGCAGTTCTTC.